A selection of T cell receptor beta chains follows, all from one sample in a study of OX40 agonist ivuxolimab in advanced cancers. The protocol was immunoSEQ multiplex PCR, while the TCRdb copy is restricted to in-frame clones and leaves out a portion. The table lists fewer than 95,000 clones, about 93% of them singletons. The material sequenced was CD4+ or CD8+ T cells sorted from blood, taken in a trial of the OX40 agonist ivuxolimab. The source is an adult with an advanced solid tumor such as melanoma, head and neck, liver or kidney cancer. CDR3s include the opening cysteine and the closing phenylalanine or tryptophan. The D gene is left open where the match is weak. Not all rows give a size; the values are once, few, many and, for expanded clones, a class.

clone_size: -
v_call: TRBV29-1
d_call: -
j_call: TRBJ2-1
cdr3_aa: CSVQGGTRSYNEQFF
cdr3_nt: TGCAGCGTTCAGGGGGGGACCCGCTCCTACAATGAGCAGTTCTTC

clone_size: -
v_call: TRBV29-1
d_call: -
j_call: TRBJ1-1
cdr3_aa: CSAGVGVNTEAFF
cdr3_nt: TGCAGCGCCGGCGTAGGGGTGAACACTGAAGCTTTCTTT

clone_size: -
v_call: TRBV6-1
d_call: TRBD1
j_call: TRBJ2-1
cdr3_aa: CASSGAWDRVNEQFF
cdr3_nt: TGTGCCAGCAGTGGGGCGTGGGACAGGGTCAATGAGCAGTTCTTC

clone_size: -
v_call: TRBV11-1
d_call: TRBD2
j_call: TRBJ2-7
cdr3_aa: CASSSLAGGYEQYF
cdr3_nt: TGTGCCAGCAGCTCGCTAGCGGGAGGCTACGAGCAGTACTTC

clone_size: -
v_call: TRBV18
d_call: -
j_call: TRBJ1-5
cdr3_aa: CASSSSGPNQPQHF
cdr3_nt: TGTGCCAGCTCCTCCTCGGGGCCCAACCAGCCCCAGCATTTT

clone_size: -
v_call: TRBV2
d_call: TRBD2
j_call: TRBJ2-2
cdr3_aa: CASSGLAGDTGELFF
cdr3_nt: TGTGCCAGCAGTGGTCTAGCGGGAGACACCGGGGAGCTGTTTTTT

clone_size: -
v_call: TRBV19
d_call: -
j_call: TRBJ2-3
cdr3_aa: CASSRAGPRTNTQYF
cdr3_nt: TGTGCCAGTAGTAGGGCGGGACCACGCACTAATACGCAGTATTTT

clone_size: -
v_call: TRBV21-1
d_call: -
j_call: TRBJ2-2
cdr3_aa: CASSSGQVPGELFF
cdr3_nt: TGTGCCAGCAGCTCGGGACAGGTACCCGGGGAGCTGTTTTTT

clone_size: once
v_call: TRBV7-2
d_call: TRBD2
j_call: TRBJ2-4
cdr3_aa: CASSLDLTSGSIAKNIQYF
cdr3_nt: TGTGCCAGCAGCTTAGACCTTACTAGCGGGAGTATAGCCAAAAACATTCAGTACTTC

clone_size: -
v_call: TRBV2
d_call: -
j_call: TRBJ1-3
cdr3_aa: CASKPDRTNSGNTIYF
cdr3_nt: TGTGCCAGCAAGCCCGACAGGACTAACTCTGGAAACACCATATATTTT

clone_size: -
v_call: TRBV6-5
d_call: -
j_call: TRBJ2-4
cdr3_aa: CASSFPYCLAKNIQYF
cdr3_nt: TGTGCCAGCAGTTTCCCGTATTGTCTAGCCAAAAACATTCAGTACTTC

clone_size: -
v_call: TRBV7-9
d_call: TRBD2
j_call: TRBJ2-7
cdr3_aa: CASSLARGLAELSYEQYF
cdr3_nt: TGTGCCAGCAGCTTAGCTAGGGGACTAGCGGAGCTGTCCTACGAGCAGTACTTC

clone_size: -
v_call: TRBV7-9
d_call: TRBD2
j_call: TRBJ2-7
cdr3_aa: CASSSLAGGYEQYF
cdr3_nt: TGTGCCAGCAGCTCGCTAGCGGGGGGCTACGAGCAGTACTTC

clone_size: once
v_call: TRBV28
d_call: -
j_call: TRBJ1-3
cdr3_aa: CASSPQGLYGNTIYF
cdr3_nt: TGTGCCAGCAGTCCCCAAGGACTGTACGGAAACACCATATATTTT

clone_size: -
v_call: TRBV5-6
d_call: TRBD2
j_call: TRBJ2-7
cdr3_aa: CASSLALAGVDEQYF
cdr3_nt: TGTGCCAGCAGTTTGGCACTAGCGGGAGTCGACGAGCAGTACTTC

clone_size: -
v_call: TRBV7-3
d_call: -
j_call: TRBJ1-6
cdr3_aa: CASSQRGGYNSPLHF
cdr3_nt: TGTGCCAGCAGCCAAAGAGGGGGGTATAATTCACCCCTCCACTTT

clone_size: -
v_call: TRBV4-1
d_call: TRBD2
j_call: TRBJ2-5
cdr3_aa: CASSSGLAGGGETQYF
cdr3_nt: TGCGCCAGCAGCTCGGGACTAGCGGGAGGGGGGGAGACCCAGTACTTC

clone_size: -
v_call: TRBV6-6
d_call: -
j_call: TRBJ2-1
cdr3_aa: CASSYRVIGYNEQFF
cdr3_nt: TGTGCCAGCAGTTACAGGGTTATTGGATACAATGAGCAGTTCTTC

clone_size: -
v_call: TRBV27
d_call: TRBD2
j_call: TRBJ2-1
cdr3_aa: CASSFNRAGAGYNEQFF
cdr3_nt: TGTGCCAGCAGTTTTAATAGGGCGGGAGCGGGTTACAATGAGCAGTTCTTC

clone_size: -
v_call: TRBV5-4
d_call: TRBD1
j_call: TRBJ1-1
cdr3_aa: CASSLGTGLNTEAFF
cdr3_nt: TGTGCCAGCAGCTTGGGGACAGGTTTGAACACTGAAGCTTTCTTT

clone_size: few
v_call: TRBV19
d_call: -
j_call: TRBJ1-5
cdr3_aa: CASSFSGGNQPQHF
cdr3_nt: TGTGCCAGTAGTTTCTCGGGGGGCAATCAGCCCCAGCATTTT

clone_size: -
v_call: TRBV4-2
d_call: TRBD2
j_call: TRBJ2-3
cdr3_aa: CASSPLGLAGAIDTQYF
cdr3_nt: TGTGCCAGCAGCCCCCTTGGGCTAGCGGGAGCCATAGATACGCAGTATTTT

clone_size: -
v_call: TRBV28
d_call: -
j_call: TRBJ2-7
cdr3_aa: CASSQRQAYSYEQYF
cdr3_nt: TGTGCCAGCAGTCAACGACAGGCCTACTCCTACGAGCAGTACTTC

clone_size: -
v_call: TRBV19
d_call: TRBD1
j_call: TRBJ2-2
cdr3_aa: CASSMGQRNTGELFF
cdr3_nt: TGTGCCAGTAGTATGGGACAGAGGAACACCGGGGAGCTGTTTTTT

clone_size: -
v_call: TRBV5-8
d_call: -
j_call: TRBJ2-5
cdr3_aa: CASSLLQVNQETQYF
cdr3_nt: TGTGCCAGCAGCTTGTTGCAGGTGAATCAAGAGACCCAGTACTTC

clone_size: -
v_call: TRBV18
d_call: -
j_call: TRBJ2-1
cdr3_aa: CASSPGSYNEQFF
cdr3_nt: TGTGCCAGCTCACCGGGCTCCTACAATGAGCAGTTCTTC

clone_size: -
v_call: TRBV11-2
d_call: -
j_call: TRBJ2-2
cdr3_aa: CASSLVAGARSSNTGELFF
cdr3_nt: TGTGCCAGCAGCTTAGTTGCGGGGGCTAGATCATCGAACACCGGGGAGCTGTTTTTT

clone_size: -
v_call: TRBV2
d_call: -
j_call: TRBJ1-2
cdr3_aa: CASTVRENYGYTF
cdr3_nt: TGTGCCAGCACGGTCAGGGAGAACTATGGCTACACCTTC

clone_size: -
v_call: TRBV11-2
d_call: -
j_call: TRBJ2-7
cdr3_aa: CASSPAGPYEQYF
cdr3_nt: TGTGCCAGCAGCCCCGCCGGCCCCTACGAGCAGTACTTC

clone_size: once
v_call: TRBV7-7
d_call: -
j_call: TRBJ2-2
cdr3_aa: CASSLGRRANTGELFF
cdr3_nt: TGTGCTAGCAGCTTAGGGAGGAGGGCGAACACCGGGGAGCTGTTTTTT

clone_size: -
v_call: TRBV7-2
d_call: -
j_call: TRBJ2-7
cdr3_aa: CASSLVGQNAYEQYF
cdr3_nt: TGTGCCAGCAGCTTAGTCGGACAAAACGCCTACGAGCAGTACTTC

clone_size: -
v_call: TRBV18
d_call: -
j_call: TRBJ2-7
cdr3_aa: CASSTQGYEQYF
cdr3_nt: TGTGCCAGCTCAACGCAGGGCTACGAGCAGTACTTC

clone_size: -
v_call: TRBV18
d_call: -
j_call: TRBJ2-7
cdr3_aa: CASSPRGQYYEQYF
cdr3_nt: TGTGCCAGCTCACCGCGGGGACAGTACTACGAGCAGTACTTC

clone_size: -
v_call: TRBV5-1
d_call: -
j_call: TRBJ2-5
cdr3_aa: CASTTLWGGAVVETQYF
cdr3_nt: TGCGCCAGCACCACATTGTGGGGGGGGGCGGTGGTAGAGACCCAGTACTTC

clone_size: -
v_call: TRBV7-3
d_call: -
j_call: TRBJ2-2
cdr3_aa: CASSSPDGTTGELFF
cdr3_nt: TGTGCCAGCAGCTCTCCGGACGGAACCACCGGGGAGCTGTTTTTT

clone_size: -
v_call: TRBV28
d_call: TRBD1
j_call: TRBJ1-2
cdr3_aa: CASSLPRDSNIRGYTF
cdr3_nt: TGTGCCAGCAGTTTACCGAGGGACAGCAATATCCGTGGCTACACCTTC

clone_size: -
v_call: TRBV28
d_call: -
j_call: TRBJ2-1
cdr3_aa: CASRSPQGGSYNEQFF
cdr3_nt: TGTGCCAGCAGATCCCCGCAAGGCGGCTCCTACAATGAGCAGTTCTTC

clone_size: -
v_call: TRBV7-9
d_call: -
j_call: TRBJ2-2
cdr3_aa: CASSLGRGTGELFF
cdr3_nt: TGTGCCAGCAGCTTAGGCAGGGGCACCGGGGAGCTGTTTTTT

clone_size: -
v_call: TRBV21-1
d_call: -
j_call: TRBJ2-7
cdr3_aa: CASSKVAPPYEQYF
cdr3_nt: TGTGCCAGCAGCAAGGTGGCACCACCTTACGAGCAGTACTTC

clone_size: -
v_call: TRBV4-1
d_call: -
j_call: TRBJ2-5
cdr3_aa: CASSQDTGEETQYF
cdr3_nt: TGCGCCAGCAGCCAAGATACCGGGGAAGAGACCCAGTACTTC

clone_size: -
v_call: TRBV7-3
d_call: -
j_call: TRBJ2-2
cdr3_aa: CASSPRSRPNTGELFF
cdr3_nt: TGTGCCAGCAGCCCAAGGTCACGGCCGAACACCGGGGAGCTGTTTTTT

clone_size: -
v_call: TRBV27
d_call: -
j_call: TRBJ2-7
cdr3_aa: CASSPLLGEQYF
cdr3_nt: TGTGCCAGCAGTCCTCTTCTAGGTGAGCAGTACTTC

clone_size: -
v_call: TRBV28
d_call: TRBD2
j_call: TRBJ2-7
cdr3_aa: CASSAQTSGSSYEQYF
cdr3_nt: TGTGCCAGCAGTGCCCAGACTAGCGGGAGCTCCTACGAGCAGTACTTC

clone_size: -
v_call: TRBV9
d_call: TRBD2
j_call: TRBJ2-1
cdr3_aa: CASSVALAPGGGPPFF
cdr3_nt: TGTGCCAGCAGCGTAGCCCTCGCTCCCGGGGGAGGGCCCCCGTTCTTC

clone_size: -
v_call: TRBV5-6
d_call: TRBD1
j_call: TRBJ1-2
cdr3_aa: CASRLQGARNYGYTF
cdr3_nt: TGTGCCAGCAGGTTACAGGGGGCTCGTAACTATGGCTACACCTTC

clone_size: -
v_call: TRBV7-2
d_call: -
j_call: TRBJ2-2
cdr3_aa: CASSLGQLNTGELFF
cdr3_nt: TGTGCCAGCAGCTTAGGACAGCTGAACACCGGGGAGCTGTTTTTT

clone_size: -
v_call: TRBV4-3
d_call: -
j_call: TRBJ2-2
cdr3_aa: CASSSTGTPNTGELFF
cdr3_nt: TGCGCCAGCAGCTCGACCGGGACACCGAACACCGGGGAGCTGTTTTTT

clone_size: -
v_call: TRBV7-2
d_call: -
j_call: TRBJ1-5
cdr3_aa: CASSLAGDNQPQHF
cdr3_nt: TGTGCCAGCAGCTTAGCGGGGGACAATCAGCCCCAGCATTTT

clone_size: -
v_call: TRBV7-3
d_call: TRBD2
j_call: TRBJ2-7
cdr3_aa: CASSPRRTSGTYEQYF
cdr3_nt: TGTGCCAGCAGCCCCCGGAGGACTAGCGGGACCTACGAGCAGTACTTC

clone_size: -
v_call: TRBV7-3
d_call: TRBD1
j_call: TRBJ2-3
cdr3_aa: CASSLRATGGDTQYF
cdr3_nt: TGTGCCAGCAGCTTAAGGGCGACAGGGGGGGATACGCAGTATTTT

clone_size: -
v_call: TRBV27
d_call: -
j_call: TRBJ2-1
cdr3_aa: CASSSDRGFSYNEQFF
cdr3_nt: TGTGCCAGCAGTTCCGACCGGGGCTTCTCCTACAATGAGCAGTTCTTC

clone_size: few
v_call: TRBV15
d_call: -
j_call: TRBJ1-5
cdr3_aa: CATSRDRWTPQHF
cdr3_nt: TGTGCCACCAGCAGAGATCGGTGGACGCCCCAGCATTTT

clone_size: -
v_call: TRBV7-9
d_call: -
j_call: TRBJ1-1
cdr3_aa: CASSLLSTTEAFF
cdr3_nt: TGTGCCAGCAGCTTACTCAGTACGACTGAAGCTTTCTTT

clone_size: -
v_call: TRBV6-5
d_call: -
j_call: TRBJ2-7
cdr3_aa: CASSYEYSEPYEQYF
cdr3_nt: TGTGCCAGCAGTTACGAGTATAGCGAGCCCTACGAGCAGTACTTC

clone_size: once
v_call: TRBV7-2
d_call: -
j_call: TRBJ1-2
cdr3_aa: CASSRNRANYGYTF
cdr3_nt: TGTGCCAGCAGCAGAAACAGGGCCAACTATGGCTACACCTTC